The present TCR beta chain was sequenced within a study of blood T cell repertoires in COVID-19. About the research overall: Sources were T cells, B-cell-depleted T cells, or PBMCs; the material itself was cDNA or gDNA.

In the original workflow: By means of reference gene primer amplification, nucleated cell counts were estimated. Assay: immunoSEQ multiplex PCR; the TCRdb copy retains only in-frame clones and omits some. Clonal size and the V and J genes are those of that table, whereas D and trimming came from the DNA. This sample has 110,000 or so clones, with 75% to 90% found just once. CDR3 length equals 15 residues. J was trimmed by 2 bases and V by 4 bases; bases with no gene match: 4. Germline V gene lookup returns CDR1 MNHEY and CDR2 SVGEGT. The receptor was isolated from a human donor in a cohort sampled during active COVID-19. The V gene is TRBV6-2 or TRBV6-3, the J gene TRBJ1-5; 8 nucleotides align to TRBD1. Sequencing was carried out using peripheral blood. CDR3 in amino acids: CASSSLGQGNQPQHF. The CDR3 DNA follows: TGTGCCAGCAGTTCTTTGGGACAGGGCAATCAGCCCCAGCATTTT.